The sequence of this T cell receptor (beta chain) was determined in a study of Graves' ophthalmopathy and Graves' hyperthyroidism. Using RNA transcripts, the TCR beta CDR3 regions were amplified. HTBI-primed RT-PCR formed the first round, and a multiplex PCR formed the second. One entry per CDR3 protein, called by TCRdb with MiXCR from the multiplex PCR reads. The table includes about 700,000 distinct CDR3 sequences, roughly 41% detected once. Moderate-to-severe activity, CAS ≥3, NOSPECS ≥4 and duration under 3 months were recorded for donors with ophthalmopathy. The CDR3 totals 17 residues. Germline V lookup: CDR1 SGHTA, CDR2 FQGNSA. The ends lost 3 bases at V and 4 bases at J; junction bases unmatched: 6.

The sequenced sample was peripheral blood. The sequence came from an adult man with Graves' ophthalmopathy. The gene calls are TRBV7-2 and TRBJ1-4, with TRBD1 identical over 12 bases. CDR3 protein: CASSLGTGGAYNEKLFF. The CDR3 DNA follows: TGTGCCAGCAGCTTGGGGACAGGGGGCGCCTATAATGAAAAACTGTTTTTT.